This TCR beta chain comes out of a study of T cell repertoires in cytomegalovirus infection. Study-level background: Signatures in public TCR beta sequences pointed to both CMV infection and matching HLA type. Findings of the study overall: HLA-C-restricted TCR beta clonotypes specific for CMV led the ex vivo response.

Regarding this clonotype: Its target is unknown.

With V trimmed by 5 bases and J by 2 bases, 11 bases remained unmatched. The germline CDR1 and CDR2 sequences are MGHRA and YSYEKL. CDR3 length equals 16 residues. TCRdb passed the reads through MiXCR, listing each CDR3 protein once. Here the sample spans approximately 500,000 distinct CDR3 sequences, approximately 16% being singletons. Sample: CD8+ T cells from PBMCs. The genes are TRBV4-1 and TRBJ1-1, with 7 bases fitting TRBD1. The clonotype comes from a human donor in good health (CMV status not recorded). Some clones in this sample may be carry-over from other donors' samples. DNA of the CDR3: TGCGCCAGCAGCATCCGGGACAGATATCTCAACACTGAAGCTTTCTTT. It is translated as CASSIRDRYLNTEAFF.